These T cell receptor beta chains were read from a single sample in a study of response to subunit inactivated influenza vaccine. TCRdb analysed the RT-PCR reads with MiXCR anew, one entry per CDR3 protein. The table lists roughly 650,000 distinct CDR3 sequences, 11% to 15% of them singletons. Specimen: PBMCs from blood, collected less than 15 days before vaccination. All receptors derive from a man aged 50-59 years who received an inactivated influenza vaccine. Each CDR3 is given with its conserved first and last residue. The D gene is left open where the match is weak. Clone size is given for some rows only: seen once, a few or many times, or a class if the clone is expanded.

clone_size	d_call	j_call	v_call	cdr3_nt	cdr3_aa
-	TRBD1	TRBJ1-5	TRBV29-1	TGCAGCGTTCAGACAGGGGGAGTTCATCAGCCCCAGCATTTT	CSVQTGGVHQPQHF
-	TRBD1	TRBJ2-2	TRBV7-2	TGTGCCAGCAGCTCCCCACAGGGGGTTGGGACCGGGGAGCTGTTTTTT	CASSSPQGVGTGELFF
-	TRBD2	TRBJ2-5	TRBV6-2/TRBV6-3	TGTGCCAGCAGTTCCCCCAGCGGGAGACAAGAGACCCAGTACTTC	CASSSPSGRQETQYF
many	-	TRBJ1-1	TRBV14	TGTGCCAGCAGCCAAGAGGGGGGTCGGGGGTCTGAAGCTTTCTTT	CASSQEGGRGSEAFF
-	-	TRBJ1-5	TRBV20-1	TGCAGTGCTAGAAGACCCGGGGCGGGCAATCAGCCCCAGCATTTT	CSARRPGAGNQPQHF
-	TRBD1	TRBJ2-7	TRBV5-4	TGTGCCAGCAGCTTGCTCGTGGCGTTATTGGGACAGGGTTACTCCGAGCAGTACTTC	CASSLLVALLGQGYSEQYF
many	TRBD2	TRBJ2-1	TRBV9	TGTGCCAGCAGCCTCCGGGCGGGAGGGCCATACAATGAGCAGTTCTTC	CASSLRAGGPYNEQFF
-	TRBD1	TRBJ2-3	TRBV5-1	TGCGCCAGCAGCTTAGCGGTGACAGGGGGCACAGATACGCAGTATTTT	CASSLAVTGGTDTQYF
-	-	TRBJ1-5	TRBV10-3	TGTGCCATCAGTGATCGGGCCCAGAATCAGCCCCAGCATTTT	CAISDRAQNQPQHF
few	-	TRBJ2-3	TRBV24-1	TGTGCCACCAGTGATTTGCGAGGTCCCACAGATACGCAGTATTTT	CATSDLRGPTDTQYF
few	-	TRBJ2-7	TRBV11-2	TGTGCCAGCAGCTTAGGGGGCTGGGAGCAGTACTTC	CASSLGGWEQYF
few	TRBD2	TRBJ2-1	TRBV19	TGTGCCAGTAGTATGGGGGGGGTGGGACTGTCCCCCAACAATGAGCAGTTCTTC	CASSMGGVGLSPNNEQFF
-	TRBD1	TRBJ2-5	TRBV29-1	TGCAGCGTGGGACAGGGGGCAACAGAGACCCAGTACTTC	CSVGQGATETQYF
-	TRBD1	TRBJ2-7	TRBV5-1	TGCGCCAGCAGTCAGGGACAGCTTGACAATGAGCAGTACTTC	CASSQGQLDNEQYF
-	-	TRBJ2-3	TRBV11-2	TGTGCCAGCAGCTTAGAACCAGCGGCCACAGATACGCAGTATTTT	CASSLEPAATDTQYF
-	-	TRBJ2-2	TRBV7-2	TGCGCCAGCAGAGGCAAGAGAAGGGTGAACACCGGGGAGCTGTTTTTT	CASRGKRRVNTGELFF
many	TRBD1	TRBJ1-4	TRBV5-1	TGCGCCAGCAGCTCAGCCGGGACAGGCGGGGAAAAACTGTTTTTT	CASSSAGTGGEKLFF
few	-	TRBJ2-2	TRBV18	TGTGCCAGCTCACGAGGAGCGATTGACACCGGGGAGCTGTTTTTT	CASSRGAIDTGELFF
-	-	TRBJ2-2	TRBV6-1	TGTGCCAGCAGTGATCCTCCTGTCGATCCGAACACCGGGGAGCTGTTTTTT	CASSDPPVDPNTGELFF
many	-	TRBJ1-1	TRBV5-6	TGTGCCAGCAGCTTGGAAGTCAGAAGGATTCAGAACACTGAAGCTTTCTTT	CASSLEVRRIQNTEAFF
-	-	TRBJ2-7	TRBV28	TGTGCCAGCAGTTTACCCGTGACCCGGGTAGCAGGCTACGAGCAGTACTTC	CASSLPVTRVAGYEQYF
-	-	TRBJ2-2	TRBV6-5	TGTGCCAGCAGTTACTCTCCCCTATCGAACACCGGGGAGCTGTTTTTT	CASSYSPLSNTGELFF
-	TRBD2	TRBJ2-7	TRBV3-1	TGTGCCAGCAGCCAAGATAAACCTAGCGGGGGGAGAGCCTACGAGCAGTACTTC	CASSQDKPSGGRAYEQYF